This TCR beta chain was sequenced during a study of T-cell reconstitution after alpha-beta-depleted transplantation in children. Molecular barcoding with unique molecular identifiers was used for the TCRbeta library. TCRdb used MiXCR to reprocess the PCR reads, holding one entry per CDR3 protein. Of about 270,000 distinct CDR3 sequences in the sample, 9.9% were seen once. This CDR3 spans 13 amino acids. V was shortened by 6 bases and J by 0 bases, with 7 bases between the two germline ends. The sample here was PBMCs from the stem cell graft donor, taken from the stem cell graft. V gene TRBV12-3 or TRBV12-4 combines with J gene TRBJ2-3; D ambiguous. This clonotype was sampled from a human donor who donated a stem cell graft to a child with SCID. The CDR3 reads CASRISSTDTQYF. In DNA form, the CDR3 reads TGTGCCAGCAGGATATCTAGCACAGATACGCAGTATTTT.